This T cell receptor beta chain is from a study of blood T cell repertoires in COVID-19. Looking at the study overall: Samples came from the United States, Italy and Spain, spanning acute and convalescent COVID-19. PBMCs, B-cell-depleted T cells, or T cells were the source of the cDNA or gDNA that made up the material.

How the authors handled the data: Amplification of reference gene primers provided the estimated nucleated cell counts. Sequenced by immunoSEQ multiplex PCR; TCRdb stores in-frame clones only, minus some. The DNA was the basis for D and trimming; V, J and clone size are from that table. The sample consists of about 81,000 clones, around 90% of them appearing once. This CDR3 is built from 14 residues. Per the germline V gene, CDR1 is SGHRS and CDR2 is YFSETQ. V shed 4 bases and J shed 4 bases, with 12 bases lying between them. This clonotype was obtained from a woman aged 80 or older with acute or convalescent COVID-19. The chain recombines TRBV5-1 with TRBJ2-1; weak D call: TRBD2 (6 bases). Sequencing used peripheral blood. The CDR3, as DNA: TGCGCCAGCAGCAGGGAGGACCGGTACAATGAGCAGTTCTTC. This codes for CASSREDRYNEQFF. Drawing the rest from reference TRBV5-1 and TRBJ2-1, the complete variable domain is KAGVTQTPRYLIKTRGQQVTLSCSPISGHRSVSWYQQTPGQGLQFLFEYFSETQRNKGNFPGRFSGRQFSNSRSEMNVSTLELGDSALYLCASSREDRYNEQFFGPGTRLTVL.